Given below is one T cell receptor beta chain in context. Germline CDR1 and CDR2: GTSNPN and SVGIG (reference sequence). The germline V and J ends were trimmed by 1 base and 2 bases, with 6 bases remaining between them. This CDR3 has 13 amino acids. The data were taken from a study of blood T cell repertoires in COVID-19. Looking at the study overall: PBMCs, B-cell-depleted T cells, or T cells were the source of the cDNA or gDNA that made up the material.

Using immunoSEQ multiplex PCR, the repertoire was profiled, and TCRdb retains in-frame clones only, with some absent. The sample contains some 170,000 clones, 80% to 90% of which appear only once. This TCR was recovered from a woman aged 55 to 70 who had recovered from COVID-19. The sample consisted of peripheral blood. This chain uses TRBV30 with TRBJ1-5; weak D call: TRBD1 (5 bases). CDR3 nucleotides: TGTGCCTGGAGTGAAGGGGGCAATCAGCCCCAGCATTTT. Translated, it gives CAWSEGGNQPQHF.